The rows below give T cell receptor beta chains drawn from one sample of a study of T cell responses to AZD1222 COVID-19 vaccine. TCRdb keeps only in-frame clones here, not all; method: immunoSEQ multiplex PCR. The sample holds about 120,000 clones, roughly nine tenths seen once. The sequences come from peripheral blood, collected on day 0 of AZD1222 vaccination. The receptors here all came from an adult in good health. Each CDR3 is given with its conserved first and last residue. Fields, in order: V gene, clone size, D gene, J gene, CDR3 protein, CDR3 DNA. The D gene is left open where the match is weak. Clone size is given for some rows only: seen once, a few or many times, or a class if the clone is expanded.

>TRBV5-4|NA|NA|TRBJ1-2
CASSGSTSHYGYTF
TGTGCCAGCAGCGGATCCACAAGCCACTATGGCTACACCTTC
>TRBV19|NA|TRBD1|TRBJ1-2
CASSLGTGVGYTF
TGTGCCAGTAGTCTAGGGACAGGGGTAGGCTACACCTTC
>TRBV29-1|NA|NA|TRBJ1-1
CSVVVLNTEAFF
TGCAGCGTTGTAGTCCTGAACACTGAAGCTTTCTTT
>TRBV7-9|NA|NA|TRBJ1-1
CASSTPSMTEAFF
TGTGCCAGCAGCACCCCGAGTATGACTGAAGCTTTCTTT
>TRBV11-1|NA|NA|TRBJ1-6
CASSFGTYHSPLHF
TGTGCCAGCAGCTTCGGGACATACCATTCACCCCTCCACTTT
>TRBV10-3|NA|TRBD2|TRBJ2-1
CAISPIQREPGNEQFF
TGTGCCATCAGTCCCATCCAGCGGGAGCCTGGCAATGAGCAGTTCTTC
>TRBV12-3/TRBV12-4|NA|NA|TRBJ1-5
CASSFRVDQPQHF
TGTGCCAGCAGTTTCCGGGTTGATCAGCCCCAGCATTTT
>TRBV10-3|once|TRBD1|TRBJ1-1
CAISAGQGMMDTEAFF
TGTGCCATCAGTGCAGGACAGGGGATGATGGACACTGAAGCTTTCTTT
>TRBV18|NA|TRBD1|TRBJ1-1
CASSAGGGTEAFF
TGTGCCAGCTCCGCAGGGGGCGGGACTGAAGCTTTCTTT
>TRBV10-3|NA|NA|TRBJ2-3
CAISEFTTLPDTQYF
TGTGCCATCAGTGAGTTTACTACCCTCCCAGATACGCAGTATTTT
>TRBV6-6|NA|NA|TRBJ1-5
CASSYDGGGGNQPQHF
TGTGCCAGCAGTTACGACGGGGGCGGTGGCAATCAGCCCCAGCATTTT
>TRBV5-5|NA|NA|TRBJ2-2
CASSLSGGLNTGELFF
TGTGCCAGCAGCTTGTCGGGCGGACTGAACACCGGGGAGCTGTTTTTT
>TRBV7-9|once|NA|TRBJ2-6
CASSLGEHIGANVLTF
TGTGCCAGCAGCTTAGGCGAACATATCGGGGCCAACGTCCTGACTTTC
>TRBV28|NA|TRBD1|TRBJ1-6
CASSLGQANYNSPLHF
TGTGCCAGCAGTTTAGGACAGGCTAACTATAATTCACCCCTCCACTTT
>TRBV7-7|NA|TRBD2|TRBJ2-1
CASSLYPITSGSRYLVVNEQFF
TGTGCTAGCAGCTTATACCCCATTACTAGCGGGAGTAGGTACCTAGTCGTCAATGAGCAGTTCTTC
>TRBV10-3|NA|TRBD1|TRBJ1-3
CAIRDRDGNTIYF
TGTGCCATCAGGGACAGGGATGGAAACACCATATATTTT
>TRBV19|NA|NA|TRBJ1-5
CASRMTDYSNQPQHF
TGTGCCAGTAGAATGACGGATTATAGCAATCAGCCCCAGCATTTT
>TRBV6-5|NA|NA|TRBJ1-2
CASSSPWDPYGYTF
TGTGCCAGCAGTTCCCCCTGGGATCCCTATGGCTACACCTTC
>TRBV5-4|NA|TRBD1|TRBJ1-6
CASSPGQGSSYNSPLHF
TGTGCCAGCAGCCCGGGACAGGGAAGCTCCTATAATTCACCCCTCCACTTT
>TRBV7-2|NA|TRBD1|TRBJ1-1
CASSLADRTEAFF
TGTGCCAGCAGCTTAGCGGACAGGACTGAAGCTTTCTTT
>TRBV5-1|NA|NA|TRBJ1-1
CASSFDLGAGNTEAFF
TGCGCCAGCAGCTTTGATTTGGGGGCTGGGAACACTGAAGCTTTCTTT
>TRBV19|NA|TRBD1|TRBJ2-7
CASSGTGGREQYF
TGTGCCAGTAGTGGGACAGGCGGGCGCGAGCAGTACTTC
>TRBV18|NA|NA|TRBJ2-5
CASSPAAVLETQYF
TGTGCCAGCTCACCGGCGGCGGTGTTGGAGACCCAGTACTTC
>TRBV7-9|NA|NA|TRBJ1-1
CASSSPVRNTEAFF
TGTGCCAGCAGCTCCCCAGTTAGGAACACTGAAGCTTTCTTT
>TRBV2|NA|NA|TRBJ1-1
CASSDNPRPAFF
TGTGCCAGCAGTGACAACCCACGGCCGGCTTTCTTT
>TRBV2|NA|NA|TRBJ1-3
CASSPIPLGGNTIYF
TGTGCCAGCAGCCCGATTCCACTCGGGGGAAACACCATATATTTT
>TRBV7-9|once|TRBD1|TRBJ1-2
CASSPPGTGSSTSGYTF
TGTGCCAGCAGCCCACCCGGGACAGGGTCCAGCACTAGTGGCTACACCTTC